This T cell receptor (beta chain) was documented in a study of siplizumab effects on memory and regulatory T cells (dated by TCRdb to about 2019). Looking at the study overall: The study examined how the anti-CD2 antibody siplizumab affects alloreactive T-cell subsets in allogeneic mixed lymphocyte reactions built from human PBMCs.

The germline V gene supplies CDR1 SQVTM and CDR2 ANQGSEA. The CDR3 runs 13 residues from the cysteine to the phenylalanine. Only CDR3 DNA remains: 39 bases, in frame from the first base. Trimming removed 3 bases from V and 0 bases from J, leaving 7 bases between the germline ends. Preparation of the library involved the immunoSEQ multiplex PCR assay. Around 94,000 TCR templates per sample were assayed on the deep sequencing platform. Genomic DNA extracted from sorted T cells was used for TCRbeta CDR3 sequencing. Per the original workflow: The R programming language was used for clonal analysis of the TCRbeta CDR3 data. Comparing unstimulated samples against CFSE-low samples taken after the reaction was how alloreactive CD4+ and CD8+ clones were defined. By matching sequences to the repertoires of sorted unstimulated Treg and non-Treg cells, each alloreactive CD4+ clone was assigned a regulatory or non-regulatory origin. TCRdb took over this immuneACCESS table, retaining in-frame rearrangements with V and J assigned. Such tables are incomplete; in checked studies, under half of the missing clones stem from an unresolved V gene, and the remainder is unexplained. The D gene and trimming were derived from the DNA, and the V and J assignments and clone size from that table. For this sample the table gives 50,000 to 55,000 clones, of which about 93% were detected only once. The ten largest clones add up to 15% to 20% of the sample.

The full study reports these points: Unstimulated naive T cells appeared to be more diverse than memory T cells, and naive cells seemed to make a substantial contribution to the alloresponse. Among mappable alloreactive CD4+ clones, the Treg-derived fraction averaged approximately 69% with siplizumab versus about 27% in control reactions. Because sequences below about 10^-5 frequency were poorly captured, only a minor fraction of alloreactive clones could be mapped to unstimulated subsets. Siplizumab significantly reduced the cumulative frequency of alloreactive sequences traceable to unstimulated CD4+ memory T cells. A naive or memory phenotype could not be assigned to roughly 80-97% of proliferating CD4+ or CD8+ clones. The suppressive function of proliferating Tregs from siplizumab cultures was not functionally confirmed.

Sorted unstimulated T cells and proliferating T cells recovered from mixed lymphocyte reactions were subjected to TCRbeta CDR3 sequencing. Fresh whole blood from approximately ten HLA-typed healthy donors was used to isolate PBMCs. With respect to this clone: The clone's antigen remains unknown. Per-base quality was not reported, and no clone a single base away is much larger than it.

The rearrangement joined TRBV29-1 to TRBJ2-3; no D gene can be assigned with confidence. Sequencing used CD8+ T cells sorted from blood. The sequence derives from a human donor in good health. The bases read TGCAGCGTTGAGCCTCCTAGCACAGATACGCAGTATTTT. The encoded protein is CSVEPPSTDTQYF.